The rows below give T cell receptor beta chains drawn from one sample of a study of blood T cell repertoires in COVID-19. Produced via immunoSEQ multiplex PCR; TCRdb's table is partial and in-frame only. The sample lists about 300,000 clones; approximately 88% were seen once. Sequenced material: peripheral blood. Receptor source: a human donor with COVID-19, enrolled during active disease. The donor label of this sample is uncertain. CDR3s include the opening cysteine and the closing phenylalanine or tryptophan. D genes are given only for firm matches. Size is stated for part of the rows, as once, few or many counts, or as a class when the clone is expanded.

CDR3 length,J gene,clone size,D gene,V gene,CDR3 DNA,CDR3 protein
15,TRBJ2-5,-,TRBD2,TRBV19,TGTGCCAGTAAAGTGGGGGCGGGAGGGTCGGAGACCCAGTACTTC,CASKVGAGGSETQYF
15,TRBJ2-5,-,-,TRBV7-9,TGTGCCAGCAGCCCAGGTGCCGGGGAAGAAGAGACCCAGTACTTC,CASSPGAGEEETQYF
12,TRBJ1-5,-,-,TRBV30,TGTGCCTGGAGTGTGGCGGGGGCGCCCCAGCATTTT,CAWSVAGAPQHF
16,TRBJ2-7,-,TRBD2,TRBV7-7,TGTGCTAGCAGCTTGGGGGAGGCTAGCGGGAGTGATGAGCAGTACTTC,CASSLGEASGSDEQYF
18,TRBJ1-6,-,TRBD1,TRBV28,TGTGCCAGCAGTTTATTAGAATCAGGGGGCCCCCGTAATTCACCCCTCCACTTT,CASSLLESGGPRNSPLHF
14,TRBJ2-6,-,-,TRBV3-1/TRBV3-2,TGTGCCAGCGGCTGGGCCTCTGGGGCCAACGTCCTGACTTTC,CASGWASGANVLTF
15,TRBJ2-5,-,-,TRBV6-1,TGTGCCAGCAGTGACGGCAGGGTAATCGTCGAGACCCAGTACTTC,CASSDGRVIVETQYF
17,TRBJ1-5,-,-,TRBV18,TGTGCCAGCTCACGGGCAGCGGCGGATTATAGCAATCAGCCCCAGCATTTT,CASSRAAADYSNQPQHF
13,TRBJ1-1,-,TRBD1,TRBV7-9,TGTGCCAGCAGCTTGGGACAGTGGGCTGAAGCTTTCTTT,CASSLGQWAEAFF
12,TRBJ1-2,-,-,TRBV6-2/TRBV6-3,TGTGCCAGCAGTTTAGAGGGAGATGGCTACACCTTC,CASSLEGDGYTF
17,TRBJ1-1,-,-,TRBV19,TGTGCCAGTAGTACATTTAGAGGTCCGGGGATGAACACTGAAGCTTTCTTT,CASSTFRGPGMNTEAFF
16,TRBJ2-1,-,TRBD1,TRBV19,TGTGCCAGTAGTAGACGACAGGGTATACTCTACAATGAGCAGTTCTTC,CASSRRQGILYNEQFF
13,TRBJ2-1,-,TRBD2,TRBV5-1,TGCGCCAGCAGCTGGACAACTAGCGGGGAGCAGTTCTTC,CASSWTTSGEQFF
14,TRBJ1-5,-,-,TRBV3-1/TRBV3-2,TGTGCCAGCAGCCAAGGTTTAGGAGGACAGCCCCAGCATTTT,CASSQGLGGQPQHF
13,TRBJ1-1,-,-,TRBV29-1,TGCAGCGTTGAAGCTATGTTCAACACTGAAGCTTTCTTT,CSVEAMFNTEAFF
15,TRBJ1-1,-,-,TRBV10-3,TGTGCCATCACGCGGGGGGCGCCTGGGGACACTGAAGCTTTCTTT,CAITRGAPGDTEAFF
18,TRBJ1-5,-,TRBD1,TRBV27,TGTGCCAGCAGTTTCGAAACGGGGCAGGGGGCTAACAATCAGCCCCAGCATTTT,CASSFETGQGANNQPQHF
13,TRBJ1-1,-,-,TRBV10-3,TGTGCCATCAGGGACGGGGTGAACACTGAAGCTTTCTTT,CAIRDGVNTEAFF
16,TRBJ2-5,-,-,TRBV24-1,TGTGCCACCAGTGATTTGCAGACAGGCAACCAAGAGACCCAGTACTTC,CATSDLQTGNQETQYF
14,TRBJ2-5,-,-,TRBV28,TGTGCCAGCAGTTTACAGCCATCCGGACAGCATCAGTACTTC,CASSLQPSGQHQYF
14,TRBJ2-5,-,-,TRBV30,TGTGCCTGGAGTCGGGGGATTGAGCAAGAGACCCAGTACTTC,CAWSRGIEQETQYF
14,TRBJ2-5,-,TRBD2,TRBV3-1/TRBV3-2,TGTGCCAGCAGCCCCAGTGGTAGCGGGGAGACCCAGTACTTC,CASSPSGSGETQYF
15,TRBJ1-2,-,TRBD1,TRBV7-2,TGTGCCAGCAGCTTAGAAGGGACAGCCCTCTATGGCTACACCTTC,CASSLEGTALYGYTF
16,TRBJ2-3,few,-,TRBV13,TGTGCCAGCAGCTTGGACACAGGGCCCGGAACAGATACGCAGTATTTT,CASSLDTGPGTDTQYF
14,TRBJ2-1,-,TRBD2,TRBV30,TGTGCCTGGAGTCGGCTAGCGGGATTCAATGAGCAGTTCTTC,CAWSRLAGFNEQFF
17,TRBJ1-6,once,-,TRBV5-6,TGTGCCGGCCCAGCGCGGATTAAGAGCTCCTATAATTCACCCCTCCACTTT,CAGPARIKSSYNSPLHF
15,TRBJ1-2,-,TRBD1,TRBV5-1,TGCGCCAGCAGTACTAGGACAGGGGGCAACTATGGCTACACCTTC,CASSTRTGGNYGYTF
13,TRBJ1-2,-,TRBD1,TRBV19,TGTGCCAGTAACCCCGGGACAGGGGACGGCTACACCTTC,CASNPGTGDGYTF
12,TRBJ2-3,-,TRBD2,TRBV29-1,TGCAGCGTTGACTTAGCGGGGTATACGCAGTATTTT,CSVDLAGYTQYF
13,TRBJ2-7,-,TRBD1,TRBV6-5,TGTGCCAGCAGTAGGGGACAGTACTACGAGCAGTACTTC,CASSRGQYYEQYF
15,TRBJ1-1,-,-,TRBV27,TGTGCCAGCAGTCTTACAGGGATCTGGAACACTGAAGCTTTCTTT,CASSLTGIWNTEAFF
13,TRBJ1-2,-,-,TRBV5-1,TGCGCCAGCAGCTTGAGCCATAACTATGGCTACACCTTC,CASSLSHNYGYTF
16,TRBJ2-7,once,TRBD1,TRBV11-3,TGTGCCAGCAGCCATCACTACGGGACAGGATCTCACGAGCAGTACTTC,CASSHHYGTGSHEQYF
13,TRBJ1-6,many,-,TRBV5-4,TGTGCCAGCAGCTTGGAACAGCTTTCACCCCTCCACTTT,CASSLEQLSPLHF
12,TRBJ2-1,-,-,TRBV11-2,TGTGCCAGCAGCTTTAGCGTCGATGAGCAGTTCTTC,CASSFSVDEQFF